A single T cell receptor beta chain is shown here with its context. TCRdb keeps only in-frame clones here, not all; method: immunoSEQ multiplex PCR. Here the sample spans approximately 96,000 clones, approximately 90% being singletons. This sample was included in a study of blood T cell repertoires in COVID-19. This CDR3 is built from 12 residues. CDR1 is SQVTM and CDR2 is ANQGSEA in the germline V gene. V gave up 3 bases and J gave up 3 bases; unmatched junction bases: 2. The sample was peripheral blood. The chain carries TRBV29-1 and TRBJ2-7, with TRBD1 matching over 7 bases. The clonotype originates from a human donor with COVID-19, enrolled during active disease. The donor label of this sample is uncertain. The DNA of the CDR3 is TGCAGCGTTGAGAGACAGGGCTACGAGCAGTACTTC. Its translation: CSVERQGYEQYF.